This T cell receptor (beta chain) was recovered during a study of response to subunit inactivated influenza vaccine. The study, taken as a whole, reports: The authors suggested that few new T cells are recruited per seasonal influenza vaccination.

With regard to this clonotype: Its antigen remains unknown.

TCRdb re-called the RT-PCR reads with MiXCR, one entry per CDR3 protein. The data hold approximately 700,000 distinct CDR3 sequences, with approximately 15% observed a single time. The V end lost 10 bases, the J end lost 2 bases, and 12 bases lay between the germline ends. The CDR3 covers 12 residues. Germline-derived CDR1 and CDR2 are MDHEN and SYDVKM. This specimen consisted of PBMCs from blood, obtained 11 to 12 days after vaccination. V gene TRBV28 combines with J gene TRBJ2-7; D may match TRBD1 or TRBD2 (5 bases each). The receptor was isolated from a man aged 45-60 years who received an inactivated influenza vaccine. DNA of the CDR3: TGTGCCACCCGGGACCCAACCTACGAGCAGTACTTC. Amino acid sequence: CATRDPTYEQYF. Combining the CDR3 with reference TRBV28 and TRBJ2-7 gives the whole variable domain DVKVTQSSRYLVKRTGEKVFLECVQDMDHENMFWYRQDPGLGLRLIYFSYDVKMKEKGDIPEGYSVSREKKERFSLILESASTNQTSMYLCATRDPTYEQYFGPGTRLTVT.